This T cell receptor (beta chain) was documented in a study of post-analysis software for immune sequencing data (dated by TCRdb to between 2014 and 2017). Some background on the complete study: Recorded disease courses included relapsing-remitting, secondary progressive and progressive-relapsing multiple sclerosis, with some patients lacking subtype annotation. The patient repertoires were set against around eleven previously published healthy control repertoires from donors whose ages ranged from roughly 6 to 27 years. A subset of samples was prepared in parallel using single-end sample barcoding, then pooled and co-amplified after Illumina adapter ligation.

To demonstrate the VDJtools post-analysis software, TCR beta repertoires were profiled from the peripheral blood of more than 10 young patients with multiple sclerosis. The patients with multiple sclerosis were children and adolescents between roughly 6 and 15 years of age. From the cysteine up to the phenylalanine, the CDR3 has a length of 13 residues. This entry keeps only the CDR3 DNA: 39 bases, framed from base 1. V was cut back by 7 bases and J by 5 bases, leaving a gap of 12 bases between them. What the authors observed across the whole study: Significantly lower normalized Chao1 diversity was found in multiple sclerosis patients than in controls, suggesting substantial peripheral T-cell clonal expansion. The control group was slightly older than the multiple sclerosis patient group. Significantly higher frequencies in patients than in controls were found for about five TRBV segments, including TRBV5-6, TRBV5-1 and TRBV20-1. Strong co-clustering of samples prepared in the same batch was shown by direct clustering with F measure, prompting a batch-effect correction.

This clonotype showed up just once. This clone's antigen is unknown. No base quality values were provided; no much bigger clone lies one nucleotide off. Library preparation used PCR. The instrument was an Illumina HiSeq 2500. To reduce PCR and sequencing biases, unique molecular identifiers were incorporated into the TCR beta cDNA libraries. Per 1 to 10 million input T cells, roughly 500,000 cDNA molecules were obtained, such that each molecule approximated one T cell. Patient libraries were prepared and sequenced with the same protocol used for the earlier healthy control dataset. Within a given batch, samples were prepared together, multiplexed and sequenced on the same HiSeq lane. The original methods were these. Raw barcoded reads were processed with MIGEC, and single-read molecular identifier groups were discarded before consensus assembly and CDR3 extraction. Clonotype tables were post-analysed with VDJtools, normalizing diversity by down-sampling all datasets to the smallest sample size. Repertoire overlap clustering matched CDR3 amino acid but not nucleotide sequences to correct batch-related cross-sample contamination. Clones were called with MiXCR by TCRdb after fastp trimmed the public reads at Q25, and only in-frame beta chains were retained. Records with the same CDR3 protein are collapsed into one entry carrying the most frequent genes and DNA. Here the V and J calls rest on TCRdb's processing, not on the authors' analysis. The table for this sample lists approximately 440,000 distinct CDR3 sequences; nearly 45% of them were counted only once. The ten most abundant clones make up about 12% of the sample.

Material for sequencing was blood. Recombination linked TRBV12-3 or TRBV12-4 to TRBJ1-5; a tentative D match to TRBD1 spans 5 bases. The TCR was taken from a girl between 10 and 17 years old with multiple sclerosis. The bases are TGTGCCAGCAACCCAAGGGGAGATCAGCCCCAGCATTTT. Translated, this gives CASNPRGDQPQHF.